This T cell receptor beta chain comes out of a study of cytomegalovirus exposure and HLA in healthy donors. Study at large: The 120 or so validation repertoires used a platform that matched the one used for the approximately 620 first-cohort repertoires, as a later analysis reported.

In its sample, this clone was seen many times. The antigen is unknown. Study-wide results and caveats: There were a few CMV-associated chains whose specificity for CMV antigens was confirmed in vitro. According to the study, 150 to 200 TCR beta chains were cytomegalovirus-associated.

In germline, CDR1 is SGHAT, CDR2 FQNNGV. The CDR3 length is 15 residues. Trimming at V came to 5 bases and at J to 5 bases, leaving 12 bases not matched to a gene. Donors came from a validation cohort of over a hundred subjects, distinct from the first 666-subject cohort. This table comes from immunoSEQ multiplex PCR, and its TCRdb copy is limited to in-frame clones, with some not included. The sample yields 130,000 to 150,000 clones, 70% to 90% seen once. The source is a young woman in good health and CMV-seropositive. The sequencing input was PBMCs. The gene calls are TRBV11-2 and TRBJ2-7; TRBD1 matches 7 bases. The CDR3 here is CASSTYRGNSNEQYF. In DNA form, the CDR3 reads TGTGCCAGCAGCACCTACAGGGGAAACAGTAACGAGCAGTACTTC.